The rows below give T cell receptor beta chains drawn from one sample of a study of graft-versus-host responses after intestinal transplantation. The method was immunoSEQ multiplex PCR; TCRdb's version includes in-frame clones alone and lacks a portion of them. This table holds around 110,000 clones, approximately 88% found once. Antigens for these TCRs are unknown. The specimen comprised unstimulated CD4+ T cells sorted from spleen or lymph node cells, sampled before transplant. The source of these receptors is a human donor who was the organ donor for an intestinal transplant. Both conserved end residues are part of each CDR3. D genes are given only for firm matches. Some rows mark clone size as missing; the rest say once, few, many or name a class of expanded clone.

J gene: TRBJ2-1
V gene: TRBV5-1
D gene: NA
clone size: NA
CDR3 DNA: TGCGCCAGCAGCTTGGAGGGGGGGTCCTACAATGAGCAGTTCTTC
CDR3 protein: CASSLEGGSYNEQFF

J gene: TRBJ2-1
V gene: TRBV5-1
D gene: TRBD2
clone size: NA
CDR3 DNA: TGCGCCAGCAGCCTAGCCACTAGCGGGAGTTTTAATGAGCAGTTCTTC
CDR3 protein: CASSLATSGSFNEQFF

J gene: TRBJ1-5
V gene: TRBV6-6
D gene: TRBD1
clone size: NA
CDR3 DNA: TGTGCCAGCCACAGGGGGGGGGACAGCAATCAGCCCCAGCATTTT
CDR3 protein: CASHRGGDSNQPQHF

J gene: TRBJ2-3
V gene: TRBV5-1
D gene: NA
clone size: NA
CDR3 DNA: TGCGCCAGCAGCTTCGGAGATACGCAGTATTTT
CDR3 protein: CASSFGDTQYF

J gene: TRBJ1-5
V gene: TRBV10-1
D gene: NA
clone size: NA
CDR3 DNA: TGCGCCAGCAGTGAGTTCGGCATCAATCAGCCCCAGCATTTT
CDR3 protein: CASSEFGINQPQHF

J gene: TRBJ2-6
V gene: TRBV6-1
D gene: NA
clone size: NA
CDR3 DNA: TGTGCCAGCAGGACCCTCTCTGGGGCCAACGTCCTGACTTTC
CDR3 protein: CASRTLSGANVLTF

J gene: TRBJ2-7
V gene: TRBV30
D gene: TRBD2
clone size: once
CDR3 DNA: TGTGCCTGTAACCCAACCGGGACTAGCGGCTACGAGCAGTACTTC
CDR3 protein: CACNPTGTSGYEQYF

J gene: TRBJ2-1
V gene: TRBV7-9
D gene: TRBD2
clone size: NA
CDR3 DNA: TGTGCCAGCACCGGGCTTGGGCAGCGGGGGGTGGATGAGCAGTTCTTC
CDR3 protein: CASTGLGQRGVDEQFF

J gene: TRBJ1-4
V gene: TRBV19
D gene: TRBD1
clone size: NA
CDR3 DNA: TGTGCCAGTAGAGACTCGGGACAGGGCATTTCTAATGAAAAACTGTTTTTT
CDR3 protein: CASRDSGQGISNEKLFF

J gene: TRBJ1-5
V gene: TRBV7-2
D gene: NA
clone size: few
CDR3 DNA: TGTGCCAGCAGCTTAGGAGGGGCCGTGTTGCCCCAGCATTTT
CDR3 protein: CASSLGGAVLPQHF

J gene: TRBJ2-7
V gene: TRBV6-5
D gene: NA
clone size: NA
CDR3 DNA: TGTGCCAGCAGCCGCCAGGGGTATCCCCTCTACGAGCAGTACTTC
CDR3 protein: CASSRQGYPLYEQYF

J gene: TRBJ2-7
V gene: TRBV7-2
D gene: NA
clone size: NA
CDR3 DNA: TGTGCCAGCAGTCAGGGAAGCTCCTACGAGCAGTACTTC
CDR3 protein: CASSQGSSYEQYF

J gene: TRBJ2-1
V gene: TRBV19
D gene: TRBD2
clone size: NA
CDR3 DNA: TGTGCCAGTAGTCGGCTAGCGGATCTGCTCTACAATGAGCAGTTCTTC
CDR3 protein: CASSRLADLLYNEQFF

J gene: TRBJ2-3
V gene: TRBV5-1
D gene: TRBD2
clone size: NA
CDR3 DNA: TGCGCCAGCAGCTTAACTAGCGGGGGGTCCACAGATACGCAGTATTTT
CDR3 protein: CASSLTSGGSTDTQYF

J gene: TRBJ2-6
V gene: TRBV7-2
D gene: NA
clone size: NA
CDR3 DNA: TGTGCCAGCAGCTTTTCTGGGGCCAACGTCCTGACTTTC
CDR3 protein: CASSFSGANVLTF

J gene: TRBJ2-3
V gene: TRBV19
D gene: TRBD2
clone size: NA
CDR3 DNA: TGTGCCAGTAGTATAAGCATCAGACTAGCGGGGAGCACAGATACGCAGTATTTT
CDR3 protein: CASSISIRLAGSTDTQYF

J gene: TRBJ1-3
V gene: TRBV5-1
D gene: TRBD1
clone size: NA
CDR3 DNA: TGCGCCAGCAGCTTAAGACAGGGGGCGCGAGGAAACACCATATATTTT
CDR3 protein: CASSLRQGARGNTIYF

J gene: TRBJ2-3
V gene: TRBV6-5
D gene: NA
clone size: once
CDR3 DNA: TGTGCCAGCAGTTCCGCCCTGGGCACAGATACGCAGTATTTT
CDR3 protein: CASSSALGTDTQYF

J gene: TRBJ1-1
V gene: TRBV7-9
D gene: TRBD1
clone size: NA
CDR3 DNA: TGTGCCAGCAGCTTACAGGGGGCGGACACTGAAGCTTTCTTT
CDR3 protein: CASSLQGADTEAFF

J gene: TRBJ2-7
V gene: TRBV5-4
D gene: TRBD1
clone size: NA
CDR3 DNA: TGTGCCAGCAGCTCGGAGACAGGGTTCGAGCAGTACTTC
CDR3 protein: CASSSETGFEQYF

J gene: TRBJ2-3
V gene: TRBV10-3
D gene: TRBD2
clone size: NA
CDR3 DNA: TGTGCCATCAGTTATAGCGGGAGTCCGGCTACGCAGTATTTT
CDR3 protein: CAISYSGSPATQYF

J gene: TRBJ2-7
V gene: TRBV6-1
D gene: TRBD1
clone size: NA
CDR3 DNA: TGTGCCAGCCAACGGCAGGGGGTTTACGAGCAGTACTTC
CDR3 protein: CASQRQGVYEQYF

J gene: TRBJ1-1
V gene: TRBV28
D gene: NA
clone size: NA
CDR3 DNA: TGTGCCAGCAGTGTAGTATTGAACACTGAAGCTTTCTTT
CDR3 protein: CASSVVLNTEAFF

J gene: TRBJ1-5
V gene: TRBV6-6
D gene: TRBD1
clone size: once
CDR3 DNA: TGTGCCAGCAGTTACCAGGGACAGATAAATCAGCCCCAGCATTTT
CDR3 protein: CASSYQGQINQPQHF

J gene: TRBJ2-7
V gene: TRBV9
D gene: TRBD1
clone size: NA
CDR3 DNA: TGTGCCAGCAGCGCTGGAGGGGCAGGGGGCGACGAGCAGTACTTC
CDR3 protein: CASSAGGAGGDEQYF

J gene: TRBJ1-2
V gene: TRBV7-9
D gene: TRBD1
clone size: NA
CDR3 DNA: TGTGCCAGCAGCTTACAGGGGGCGCAGTCTGGCTACACCTTC
CDR3 protein: CASSLQGAQSGYTF

J gene: TRBJ2-2
V gene: TRBV5-1
D gene: TRBD2
clone size: NA
CDR3 DNA: TGCGCCAGCAGCCGACTAGCGGACACCGGGGAGCTGTTTTTT
CDR3 protein: CASSRLADTGELFF

J gene: TRBJ2-2
V gene: TRBV4-1
D gene: TRBD2
clone size: NA
CDR3 DNA: TGCGCCAGCAGCCTAAGGACTAGCGGGAGGGTGGGCACCGGGGAGCTGTTTTTT
CDR3 protein: CASSLRTSGRVGTGELFF

J gene: TRBJ2-3
V gene: TRBV29-1
D gene: NA
clone size: NA
CDR3 DNA: TGCAGCGTTGGGGGGGGGACAGTTTCTAGCACAGATACGCAGTATTTT
CDR3 protein: CSVGGGTVSSTDTQYF

J gene: TRBJ2-3
V gene: TRBV7-9
D gene: NA
clone size: once
CDR3 DNA: TGTGCCGCCGGAAATCCAGCCACAGATACGCAGTATTTT
CDR3 protein: CAAGNPATDTQYF

J gene: TRBJ2-3
V gene: TRBV1
D gene: NA
clone size: NA
CDR3 DNA: TGCACCAGCAGCCCCGAGAGGGTAGCGGGGGCGCCAAGCACAGATACGCAGTATTTT
CDR3 protein: CTSSPERVAGAPSTDTQYF

J gene: TRBJ1-2
V gene: TRBV9
D gene: TRBD1
clone size: NA
CDR3 DNA: TGTGCCAGCAGCCCTGGACAGGTCTATGGCTACACCTTC
CDR3 protein: CASSPGQVYGYTF

J gene: TRBJ2-5
V gene: TRBV2
D gene: NA
clone size: once
CDR3 DNA: TGTGCCAGCGGACAAACCCAAGAGACCCAGTACTTC
CDR3 protein: CASGQTQETQYF

J gene: TRBJ2-2
V gene: TRBV7-3
D gene: NA
clone size: NA
CDR3 DNA: TGTGCCAGCAGCTTAACCCTATCGTCGAACACCGGGGAGCTGTTTTTT
CDR3 protein: CASSLTLSSNTGELFF

J gene: TRBJ1-6
V gene: TRBV5-1
D gene: NA
clone size: NA
CDR3 DNA: TGCGCCAGCAGCACGGGACCGACCAATTCACCCCTCCACTTT
CDR3 protein: CASSTGPTNSPLHF

J gene: TRBJ1-2
V gene: TRBV19
D gene: NA
clone size: few
CDR3 DNA: TGTGCCAGTACTGCCCCCGGGGCGGGTAACTATGGCTACACCTTC
CDR3 protein: CASTAPGAGNYGYTF

J gene: TRBJ2-1
V gene: TRBV5-1
D gene: TRBD2
clone size: few
CDR3 DNA: TGCGCCAGCAGCTTGGCCCTAGCGGGCTACAATGAGCAGTTCTTC
CDR3 protein: CASSLALAGYNEQFF

J gene: TRBJ2-6
V gene: TRBV11-2
D gene: TRBD1
clone size: NA
CDR3 DNA: TGTGCCAGCAGCTCAAGGCGGGACAGGGGGTCTGGGGCCAACGTCCTGACTTTC
CDR3 protein: CASSSRRDRGSGANVLTF

J gene: TRBJ2-2
V gene: TRBV9
D gene: TRBD2
clone size: NA
CDR3 DNA: TGTGCCAGCAGCGTTTTATCCGGGGGGGACACCGGGGAGCTGTTTTTT
CDR3 protein: CASSVLSGGDTGELFF

J gene: TRBJ2-1
V gene: TRBV30
D gene: NA
clone size: few
CDR3 DNA: TGTGCCTGGAGTGTATCAGGGAATGAGCAGTTCTTC
CDR3 protein: CAWSVSGNEQFF

J gene: TRBJ2-3
V gene: TRBV5-1
D gene: NA
clone size: NA
CDR3 DNA: TGCGCCAGCAGCTTGGCCGCCAGGGTCCGCACAGATACGCAGTATTTT
CDR3 protein: CASSLAARVRTDTQYF

J gene: TRBJ2-5
V gene: TRBV7-2
D gene: TRBD2
clone size: NA
CDR3 DNA: TGTGCCAGCAGCGCGAAGACTAGCGGGATTCTAGAGACCCAGTACTTC
CDR3 protein: CASSAKTSGILETQYF

J gene: TRBJ2-3
V gene: TRBV5-1
D gene: TRBD1
clone size: NA
CDR3 DNA: TGCGCCAGCACACAGGGGGCGTCAGATACGCAGTATTTT
CDR3 protein: CASTQGASDTQYF

J gene: TRBJ2-5
V gene: TRBV2
D gene: TRBD1
clone size: NA
CDR3 DNA: TGTGCCAGCAGTACCCAGGGGGCGGAAGAGACCCAGTACTTC
CDR3 protein: CASSTQGAEETQYF

J gene: TRBJ1-2
V gene: TRBV19
D gene: TRBD1
clone size: NA
CDR3 DNA: TGTGCCAGTAGTATAGGACAGGGGCCCTATCGTGGCTACACCTTC
CDR3 protein: CASSIGQGPYRGYTF

J gene: TRBJ1-6
V gene: TRBV4-1
D gene: NA
clone size: NA
CDR3 DNA: TGCGCCAGCAGCCAAGCGGGCAGGGGTAATTCACCCCTCCACTTT
CDR3 protein: CASSQAGRGNSPLHF

J gene: TRBJ2-5
V gene: TRBV5-1
D gene: TRBD1
clone size: NA
CDR3 DNA: TGCGCCAGCAGCTTGGCCGGGACAGGGGGCAGGGAGACCCAGTACTTC
CDR3 protein: CASSLAGTGGRETQYF

J gene: TRBJ2-2
V gene: TRBV2
D gene: NA
clone size: NA
CDR3 DNA: TGTGCCAGCAGTCCCGCGAACACCGGGGAGCTGTTTTTT
CDR3 protein: CASSPANTGELFF

J gene: TRBJ1-1
V gene: TRBV27
D gene: NA
clone size: once
CDR3 DNA: TGTGCCAGCAGTTTATCGTCCCTGGGGGTGACAGAGAAATCCAACACTGAAGCTTTCTTT
CDR3 protein: CASSLSSLGVTEKSNTEAFF

J gene: TRBJ1-3
V gene: TRBV6-5
D gene: NA
clone size: NA
CDR3 DNA: TGTGCCAGCAGCACAGTGATTTCTGGAAACACCATATATTTT
CDR3 protein: CASSTVISGNTIYF

J gene: TRBJ2-7
V gene: TRBV6-1
D gene: NA
clone size: NA
CDR3 DNA: TGTGCCAGCAGTGCAAGGCAGGGTATTGACGAGCAGTACTTC
CDR3 protein: CASSARQGIDEQYF

J gene: TRBJ2-1
V gene: TRBV2
D gene: NA
clone size: NA
CDR3 DNA: TGTGCCAGCACTTCCTCCGGGACTCGGCAGTTCTTC
CDR3 protein: CASTSSGTRQFF

J gene: TRBJ2-5
V gene: TRBV7-6
D gene: NA
clone size: NA
CDR3 DNA: TGTGCCAGCAGCTCCACCCAAGAGACCCAGTACTTC
CDR3 protein: CASSSTQETQYF

J gene: TRBJ2-7
V gene: TRBV19
D gene: NA
clone size: NA
CDR3 DNA: TGTGCCAGTAGTCCCGGTACCAGTTTAACCTACGAGCAGTACTTC
CDR3 protein: CASSPGTSLTYEQYF

J gene: TRBJ1-1
V gene: TRBV5-4
D gene: NA
clone size: NA
CDR3 DNA: TGTGCCAGCAGCTTGTTGGACACTGAAGCTTTCTTT
CDR3 protein: CASSLLDTEAFF

J gene: TRBJ2-1
V gene: TRBV30
D gene: NA
clone size: few
CDR3 DNA: TGTGCCTGGAGCCCTGGGGGAATACTCTACAATGAGCAGTTCTTC
CDR3 protein: CAWSPGGILYNEQFF

J gene: TRBJ1-4
V gene: TRBV7-2
D gene: TRBD1
clone size: NA
CDR3 DNA: TGTGCCAGCAGCTCACAGGGGATTAATGAAAAACTGTTTTTT
CDR3 protein: CASSSQGINEKLFF